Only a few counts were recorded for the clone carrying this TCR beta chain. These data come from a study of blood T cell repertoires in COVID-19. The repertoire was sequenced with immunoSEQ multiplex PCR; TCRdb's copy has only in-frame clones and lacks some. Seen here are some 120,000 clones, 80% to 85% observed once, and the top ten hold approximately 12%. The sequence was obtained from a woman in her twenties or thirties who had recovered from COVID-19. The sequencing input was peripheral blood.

The CDR3 region is CASSHQTGEAFF. For the CDR3, the DNA is TGTGCCAGCAGCCACCAGACAGGTGAAGCTTTCTTT. The rearrangement links TRBV3-1 (or the pseudogene TRBV3-2) to TRBJ1-1; possible D gene TRBD1, 6 bases. The germline V and J ends were trimmed by 3 bases and 7 bases, with 9 bases remaining between them. The germline CDR1 and CDR2 sequences are LGHDT and YNNKEL (reference sequence). The length of the CDR3 is 12 residues.